This T cell receptor (beta chain) derives from a study of blood T cell repertoires in COVID-19. On the study more broadly: PBMCs, B-cell-depleted T cells, or T cells provided the cDNA or gDNA that made up the material.

Authors' data handling: Counts of nucleated cells, estimated from reference gene primer amplification, were obtained. Generated by immunoSEQ multiplex PCR, the TCRdb table keeps only in-frame clones and is missing some. Clone size and V and J calls were adopted from that table, with D and trimming inferred from the DNA. The sample holds under 100,000 clones, roughly 82% seen once. Unmatched junction bases numbered 7, after V lost 0 bases and J lost 2 bases. The CDR3 is 18 residues long. CDR1 and CDR2 from the germline V gene are MNHEY and SVGEGT. The V and J genes are TRBV6-2 or TRBV6-3 and TRBJ2-1; 10 nucleotides agree with TRBD1. This receptor was taken from a woman older than 75 with active or convalescent COVID-19. Sample: peripheral blood. The CDR3 here is CASSYSSGTGDPYNEQFF. DNA of the CDR3: TGTGCCAGCAGTTACTCGTCAGGGACAGGGGACCCCTACAATGAGCAGTTCTTC.